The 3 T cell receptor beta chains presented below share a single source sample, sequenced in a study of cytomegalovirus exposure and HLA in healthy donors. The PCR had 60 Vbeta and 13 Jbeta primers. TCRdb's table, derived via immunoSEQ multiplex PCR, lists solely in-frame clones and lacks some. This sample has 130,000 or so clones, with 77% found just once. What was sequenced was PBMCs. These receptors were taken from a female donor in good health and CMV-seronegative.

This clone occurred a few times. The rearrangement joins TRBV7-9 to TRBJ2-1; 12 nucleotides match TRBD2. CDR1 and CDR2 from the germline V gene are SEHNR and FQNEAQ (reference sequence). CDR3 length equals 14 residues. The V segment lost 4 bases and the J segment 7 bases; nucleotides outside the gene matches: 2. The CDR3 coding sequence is TGTGCCAGCAGCTCTAGCGGGGGGGCAAATGAGCAGTTCTTC. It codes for CASSSSGGANEQFF.

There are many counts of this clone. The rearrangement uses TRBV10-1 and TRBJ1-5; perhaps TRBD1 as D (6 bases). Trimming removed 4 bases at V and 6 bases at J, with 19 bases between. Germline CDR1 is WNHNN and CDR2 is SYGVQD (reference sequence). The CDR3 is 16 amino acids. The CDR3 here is CASSVDSTGSGQPQHF. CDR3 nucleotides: TGCGCCAGCAGTGTTGATTCTACAGGGTCCGGTCAGCCCCAGCATTTT.

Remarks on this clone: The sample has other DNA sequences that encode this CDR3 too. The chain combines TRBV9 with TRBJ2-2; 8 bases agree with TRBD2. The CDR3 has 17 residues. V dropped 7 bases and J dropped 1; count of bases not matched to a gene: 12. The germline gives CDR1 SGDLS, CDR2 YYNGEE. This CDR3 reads CASQLGRGAENTGELFF. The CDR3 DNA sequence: TGTGCCAGCCAACTTGGGCGGGGGGCCGAGAACACCGGGGAGCTGTTTTTT.